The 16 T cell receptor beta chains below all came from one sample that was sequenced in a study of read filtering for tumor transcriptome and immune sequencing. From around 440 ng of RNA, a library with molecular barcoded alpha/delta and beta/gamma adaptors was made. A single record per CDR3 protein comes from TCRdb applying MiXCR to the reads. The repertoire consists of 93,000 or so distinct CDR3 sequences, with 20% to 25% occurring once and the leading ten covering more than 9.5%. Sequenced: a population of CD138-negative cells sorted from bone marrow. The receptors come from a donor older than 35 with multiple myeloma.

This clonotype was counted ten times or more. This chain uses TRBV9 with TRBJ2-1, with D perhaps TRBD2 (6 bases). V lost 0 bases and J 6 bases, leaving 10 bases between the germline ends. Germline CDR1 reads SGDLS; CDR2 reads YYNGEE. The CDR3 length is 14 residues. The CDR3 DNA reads TGTGCCAGCAGCGTAGTGCTGACTAGCAATGAGCAGTTCTTC. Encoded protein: CASSVVLTSNEQFF. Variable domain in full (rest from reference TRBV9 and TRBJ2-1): DSGVTQTPKHLITATGQRVTLRCSPRSGDLSVYWYQQSLDQGLQFLIQYYNGEERAKGNILERFSAQQFPDLHSELNLSSLELGDSALYFCASSVVLTSNEQFFGPGTRLTVL.

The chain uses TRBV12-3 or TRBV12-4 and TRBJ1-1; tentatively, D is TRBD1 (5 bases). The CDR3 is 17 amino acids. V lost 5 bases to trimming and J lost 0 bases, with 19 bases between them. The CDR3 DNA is TGTGCCAGCAGTCCCCGGGACGGAAGATTAATGAACACTGAAGCTTTCTTT. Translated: CASSPRDGRLMNTEAFF.

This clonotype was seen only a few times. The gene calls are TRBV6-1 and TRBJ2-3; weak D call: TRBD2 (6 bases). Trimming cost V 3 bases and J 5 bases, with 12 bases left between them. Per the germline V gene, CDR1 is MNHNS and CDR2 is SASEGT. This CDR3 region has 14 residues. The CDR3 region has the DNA TGTGCCAGCAGTGAGTGGCGGGGTGAAGATACGCAGTATTTT. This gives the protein CASSEWRGEDTQYF.

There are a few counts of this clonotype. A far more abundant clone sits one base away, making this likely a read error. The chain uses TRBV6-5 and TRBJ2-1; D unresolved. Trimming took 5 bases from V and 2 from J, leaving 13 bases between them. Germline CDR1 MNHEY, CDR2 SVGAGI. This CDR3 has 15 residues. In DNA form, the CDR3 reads TGTGCCAGCAGTGATCGGGTATGGCCCTACAATGAGCAGTTCTTC. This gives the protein CASSDRVWPYNEQFF.

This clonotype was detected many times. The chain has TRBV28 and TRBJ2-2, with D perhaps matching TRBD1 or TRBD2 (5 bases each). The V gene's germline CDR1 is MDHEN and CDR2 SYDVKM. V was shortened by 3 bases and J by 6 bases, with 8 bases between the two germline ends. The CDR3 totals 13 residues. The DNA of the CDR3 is TGTGCCAGCAGTTTCCGAGGGGCCGGGGAGCTGTTTTTT. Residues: CASSFRGAGELFF.

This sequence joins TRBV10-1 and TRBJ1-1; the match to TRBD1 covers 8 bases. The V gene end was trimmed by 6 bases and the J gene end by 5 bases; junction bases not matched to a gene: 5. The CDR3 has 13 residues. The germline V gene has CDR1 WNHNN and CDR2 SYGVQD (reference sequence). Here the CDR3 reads CASRADRVTEAFF. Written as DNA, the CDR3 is TGCGCCAGCAGAGCGGACAGGGTGACTGAAGCTTTCTTT.

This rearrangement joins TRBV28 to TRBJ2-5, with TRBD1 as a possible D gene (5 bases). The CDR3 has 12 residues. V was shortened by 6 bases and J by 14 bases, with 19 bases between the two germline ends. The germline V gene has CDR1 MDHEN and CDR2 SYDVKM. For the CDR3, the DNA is TGTGCCAGCAGCTACGCCACTACAGGAATTTACTTC. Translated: CASSYATTGIYF.

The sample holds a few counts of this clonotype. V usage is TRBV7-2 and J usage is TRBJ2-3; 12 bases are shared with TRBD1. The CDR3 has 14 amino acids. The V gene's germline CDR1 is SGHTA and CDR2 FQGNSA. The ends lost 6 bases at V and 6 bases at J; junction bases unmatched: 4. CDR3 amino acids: CASSRDRGRDTQYF. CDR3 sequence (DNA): TGTGCCAGCAGTCGGGACAGGGGGCGGGATACGCAGTATTTT.

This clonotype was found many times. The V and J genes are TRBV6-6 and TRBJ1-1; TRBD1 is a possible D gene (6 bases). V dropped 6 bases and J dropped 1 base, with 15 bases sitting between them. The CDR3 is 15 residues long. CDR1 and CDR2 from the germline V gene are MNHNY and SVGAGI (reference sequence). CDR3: CASSHSGGANTEAFF. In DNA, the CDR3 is TGTGCCAGCAGCCACTCGGGGGGGGCGAACACTGAAGCTTTCTTT.

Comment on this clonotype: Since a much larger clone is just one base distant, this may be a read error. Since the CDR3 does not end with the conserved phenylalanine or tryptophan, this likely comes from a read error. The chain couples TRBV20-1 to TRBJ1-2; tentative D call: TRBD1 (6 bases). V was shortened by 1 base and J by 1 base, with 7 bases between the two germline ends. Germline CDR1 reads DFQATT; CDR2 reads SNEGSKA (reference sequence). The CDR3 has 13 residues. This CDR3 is CSARAGDNYGYTS. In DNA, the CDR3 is TGCAGTGCTAGAGCAGGGGATAACTATGGCTACACCTCC.

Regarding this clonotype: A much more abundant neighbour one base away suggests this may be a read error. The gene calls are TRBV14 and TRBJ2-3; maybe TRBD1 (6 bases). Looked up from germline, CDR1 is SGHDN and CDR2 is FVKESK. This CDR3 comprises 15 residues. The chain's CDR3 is CASSQLDSSTDTLYF. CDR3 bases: TGTGCCAGCAGCCAACTGGACAGCAGCACAGATACGCTGTATTTT.

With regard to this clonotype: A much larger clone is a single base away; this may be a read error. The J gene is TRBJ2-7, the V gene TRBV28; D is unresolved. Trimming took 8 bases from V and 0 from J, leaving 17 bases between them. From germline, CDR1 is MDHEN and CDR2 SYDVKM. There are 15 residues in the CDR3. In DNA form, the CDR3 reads TGTGCCAGCTATCGAGTGCCTTCTAGCTCCTACGAGCAGTACTTC. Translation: CASYRVPSSSYEQYF.

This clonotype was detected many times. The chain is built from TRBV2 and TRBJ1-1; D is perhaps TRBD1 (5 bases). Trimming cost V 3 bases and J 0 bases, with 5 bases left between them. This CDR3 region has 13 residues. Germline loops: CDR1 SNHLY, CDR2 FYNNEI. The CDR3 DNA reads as TGTGCCAGCAGTGACAGGGTGAACACTGAAGCTTTCTTT. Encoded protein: CASSDRVNTEAFF.

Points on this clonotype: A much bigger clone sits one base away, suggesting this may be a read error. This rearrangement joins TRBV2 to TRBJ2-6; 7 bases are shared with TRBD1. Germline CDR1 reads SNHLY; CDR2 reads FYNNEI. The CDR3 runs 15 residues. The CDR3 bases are TGTGCCAGCAGACAGGGGAGCTCTGGGGACAACGTCCTGACTTTC. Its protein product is CASRQGSSGDNVLTF.

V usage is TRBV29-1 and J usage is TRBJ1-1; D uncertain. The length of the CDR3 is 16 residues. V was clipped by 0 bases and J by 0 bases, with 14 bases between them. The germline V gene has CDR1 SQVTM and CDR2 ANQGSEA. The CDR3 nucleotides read TGCAGCGTTGAAGAGGCGGGGTGGGCGATGAACACTGAAGCTTTCTTT. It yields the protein CSVEEAGWAMNTEAFF.

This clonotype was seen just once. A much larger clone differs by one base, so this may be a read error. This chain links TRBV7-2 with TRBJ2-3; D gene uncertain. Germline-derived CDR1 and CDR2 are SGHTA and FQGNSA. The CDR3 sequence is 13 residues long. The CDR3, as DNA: TGTGCCAGCAGCCCCCGCATTGCGGATACGCGGTATTTT. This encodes CASSPRIADTRYF.